The clone carrying this TCR beta chain was recorded at least ten times. As yet, its antigen is unknown. This beta chain is an off-target read within a library intended for alpha chains, so its frequency means little. This sample was included in a study of spatial heterogeneity in lung cancer. Whole-study context: Alpha-chain sequences were detected in numbers that were consistently lower than beta-chain sequences. Matched bulk RNA-seq gave a T cell module score that correlated strongly with tumor-region TCR transcript counts.

Findings and limits, study-wide: Nonsynonymous mutations, ubiquitous and regional, were tracked respectively by counts of ubiquitous and regional expanded TCRs. Higher tumor mutation counts went along with higher counts of expanded intratumoral alpha and beta TCRs.

Time point reported: sample taken at primary tumor resection. Sequencing of whole RNA from tumor, nontumor lung or frozen PBMC involved no sorting. Using its own MiXCR run on the 5' RACE reads, TCRdb lists one record per CDR3 protein. The sample has a few thousand distinct CDR3 sequences; 11% are singletons. CDR3 length: 13 residues. Germline V CDR1 and CDR2: SNHLY, FYNNEI. Between the trimmed V and J ends, which lost 6 bases and 1 base, there was a span of 6 bases. The V gene is TRBV2, the J gene TRBJ2-2; TRBD2 is a possible D gene (5 bases). The receptor's source is a male donor with early-stage non-small cell lung cancer. Sequenced here: lung tumor tissue, sampled at surgery. CDR3 in DNA: TGTGCCAGCAGGGAGGTGAACACCGGGGAGCTGTTTTTT. Its protein is CASREVNTGELFF.